Listed here are 4 T cell receptor beta chains from one sample, sequenced in a study of radiation and T cells in renal cell carcinoma. The time point denotes: baseline pretreatment blood. The sample's treatment: 15 Gy SBRT to primary tumor, nephrectomy 4 weeks later. Profiling relied on immunoSEQ multiplex PCR, and the TCRdb table lists in-frame clones only, not all of them. The sample carries some 100,000 clones, over 65% recorded once. This specimen was blood, taken from a patient whose treatment included radiotherapy and nephrectomy. The receptors derive from a man between 60 and 75 years old with renal cell carcinoma.

The chain links TRBV5-4 to TRBJ2-5; D may be TRBD2 (6 bases). V lost 4 bases, J lost 5 bases, and 15 bases lay in between. Germline V lookup: CDR1 SGHNT, CDR2 YYREEE (reference sequence). There are 14 residues in the CDR3. CDR3: CASSAGTWKETQYF. The CDR3 region has the DNA TGTGCCAGCAGCGCCGGGACTTGGAAGGAGACCCAGTACTTC.

The gene calls are TRBV7-9 and TRBJ2-7; maybe TRBD1 (6 bases). This CDR3 comprises 15 residues. Trimming pared 5 bases from V and 2 bases from J, leaving 16 bases between. CDR1 and CDR2 from the germline V gene are SEHNR and FQNEAQ (reference sequence). CDR3: CASSRARGPTYEQYF. CDR3 in DNA: TGTGCCAGCAGCAGAGCCAGGGGCCCTACCTACGAGCAGTACTTC.

The gene calls are TRBV19 and TRBJ2-3; possible D gene TRBD1, 5 bases. From germline, CDR1 is LNHDA and CDR2 SQIVND (reference sequence). Trimming took 5 bases from V and 2 from J, leaving 11 bases between them. This CDR3 contains 14 residues. The CDR3 loop reads CASSSQGATDTQYF. CDR3 DNA sequence: TGTGCCAGTAGTTCTCAGGGTGCCACAGATACGCAGTATTTT.

The V call is TRBV5-1, the J call TRBJ1-5; D is uncertain. V lost 4 bases to trimming and J lost 0 bases, with 11 bases between them. This CDR3 is built from 15 residues. The germline V gene has CDR1 SGHRS and CDR2 YFSETQ. CDR3 bases: TGCGCCAGCAGCCCCGGACCTTCTAGCAATCAGCCCCAGCATTTT. Translating it yields CASSPGPSSNQPQHF.